These 13 T cell receptor beta chains were sequenced from one sample in a study of blood T cells in healthy people across ages. Alongside a J-beta primer mix, a sample-barcoded 5' primer served in a second PCR lasting roughly 7 to 11 cycles. TCRdb analysed the 5' RACE reads with MiXCR anew, one entry per CDR3 protein. The top ten hold about 0.8% of the sample, which has over a million distinct CDR3 sequences, 20% to 25% seen once. This same sample was also part of a study on T cells of mothers and their children.

The sequenced sample consisted of blood. These receptors originate from a girl aged 2-10 years in good health.

This clonotype was picked up a small number of times. Here the CDR3 reads CASSSSAWKLQSSYEQYF. The CDR3 nucleotides are TGTGCCAGCAGTTCCTCTGCTTGGAAATTACAAAGCTCCTACGAGCAGTACTTC. The chain couples TRBV28 to TRBJ2-7; D unresolved. CDR1 is MDHEN and CDR2 is SYDVKM in the germline V gene. Trimming removed 4 bases from V and 0 bases from J, with 22 bases in between. The CDR3 sequence is 18 residues long.

J is TRBJ1-2 and V is TRBV6-5; no reliable D call. The CDR3 consists of 14 residues. Germline-derived CDR1 and CDR2 are MNHEY and SVGAGI. With 2 bases removed from V and 8 bases from J, the gap between germline ends came to 15 bases. Written as DNA, the CDR3 is TGTGCCAGCAGTTACGGTGGCGGGGATAGCGGCTACACCTTC. Amino acids: CASSYGGGDSGYTF.

This clonotype was counted between two and nine times. The V gene is TRBV14, the J gene TRBJ1-1, with D possibly being TRBD1 (6 bases). Germline V gene sequence: CDR1 SGHDN, CDR2 FVKESK. There are 12 residues in the CDR3. Trimming pared 2 bases from V and 8 bases from J, leaving 9 bases between. The CDR3 DNA is TGTGCCAGCAGCCAACGGGGGGCAGAAGCTTTCTTT. This codes for CASSQRGAEAFF.

This sequence joins TRBV7-9 and TRBJ1-1; D not certain. Trimming removed 3 bases at V and 8 bases at J, with 10 bases between. This CDR3 comprises 12 residues. Germline V gene lookup returns CDR1 SEHNR and CDR2 FQNEAQ (reference sequence). CDR3 loop: CASSFYKPEAFF. The CDR3 nucleotides read TGTGCCAGCAGCTTTTATAAACCCGAAGCTTTCTTT. Together with reference TRBV7-9 and TRBJ1-1, the CDR3 gives the full variable domain: DTGVSQNPRHKITKRGQNVTFRCDPISEHNRLYWYRQTLGQGPEFLTYFQNEAQLEKSRLLSDRFSAERPKGSFSTLEIQRTEQGDSAMYLCASSFYKPEAFFGQGTRLTVV.

This clonotype has a count of ten or more. A read error may produce the germline difference seen at one junction end. V is TRBV12-3 or TRBV12-4 and J is TRBJ1-1; 9 nucleotides align to TRBD1. This CDR3 contains 11 residues. CDR3 sequence: CASSLSGTGTF. In nucleotides, the CDR3 is TGTGCCAGCAGTTTATCCGGGACAGGGACCTTT.

There are a few counts of this clonotype. The V and J genes are TRBV19 and TRBJ2-7; D unclear. The CDR3 loop spans 13 amino acids. Germline V CDR1 and CDR2: LNHDA, SQIVND (reference sequence). With 3 bases removed from V and 6 bases from J, the gap between germline ends came to 12 bases. CDR3 in DNA: TGTGCCAGTAGTATTGGGGATACGGGCGAGCAGTACTTC. Its translation: CASSIGDTGEQYF. The full variable domain, in which reference TRBV19 and TRBJ2-7 provide the parts outside the CDR3, is DGGITQSPKYLFRKEGQNVTLSCEQNLNHDAMYWYRQDPGQGLRLIYYSQIVNDFQKGDIAEGYSVSREKKESFPLTVTSAQKNPTAFYLCASSIGDTGEQYFGPGTRLTVT.

This clonotype has just a few counts. The chain employs TRBV7-9 and TRBJ1-5; D may be TRBD1 (5 bases). The ends were cut back, 2 bases at V and 5 bases at J, with 10 bases in the middle. The V gene's germline CDR1 is SEHNR and CDR2 FQNEAQ (reference sequence). The CDR3 has 14 residues. CDR3 residues: CASSLTGRDQPQHF. The CDR3 nucleotides read TGTGCCAGCAGCTTAACTGGCAGGGATCAGCCCCAGCATTTT.

This clonotype has a handful of counts. The rearrangement joins TRBV7-2 to TRBJ2-7; 11 nucleotides line up with TRBD1. The CDR3 extends over 14 amino acids. Looked up from germline, CDR1 is SGHTA and CDR2 is FQGNSA. With 4 bases clipped from V and 12 bases from J, the junction kept 11 bases outside the gene matches. For the CDR3, the DNA is TGTGCCAGCAGCTCAGGCGGGACAGGGGGGGTAAGGTACTTC. Protein sequence: CASSSGGTGGVRYF.

This clonotype has a handful of counts. CDR3 in amino acids: CSVIVNTEAFF. The CDR3 coding sequence is TGCAGCGTTATAGTGAACACTGAAGCTTTCTTT. The chain carries TRBV29-1 and TRBJ1-1; D is ambiguous. This CDR3 is 11 amino acids long. Trimming pared 5 bases from V and 0 bases from J, leaving 4 bases between. Per germline, CDR1 SQVTM and CDR2 ANQGSEA.

This clonotype was seen a handful of times. The chain carries TRBV29-1 and TRBJ1-3; D is unclear. Trimming pared 7 bases from V and 0 bases from J, leaving 10 bases between. The germline V gene has CDR1 SQVTM and CDR2 ANQGSEA. The CDR3 is 13 amino acids. The CDR3 loop is CSGLVSSGNTIYF. In nucleotides, the CDR3 is TGCAGCGGACTCGTGAGCTCTGGAAACACCATATATTTT.

This clonotype was observed a few times. The V and J genes are TRBV3-1 and TRBJ2-6; TRBD1 is a possible D gene (5 bases). Germline V gene sequence: CDR1 LGHDT, CDR2 YNNKEL (reference sequence). Trimming cost V 4 bases and J 0 bases, with 10 bases left between them. The CDR3 extends over 16 amino acids. CDR3 loop: CASSRQLSSGANVLTF. The CDR3 DNA reads TGTGCCAGCAGCCGACAGCTTAGCTCTGGGGCCAACGTCCTGACTTTC. The full variable domain, with the rest looked up from reference TRBV3-1 and TRBJ2-6, is DTAVSQTPKYLVTQMGNDKSIKCEQNLGHDTMYWYKQDSKKFLKIMFSYNNKELIINETVPNRFSPKSPDKAHLNLHINSLELGDSAVYFCASSRQLSSGANVLTFGAGSRLTVL.

The V call is TRBV16, the J call TRBJ1-1; D may be TRBD1 (5 bases). Per the germline V gene, CDR1 is KGHSY and CDR2 is FQNENV. The CDR3 has 15 amino acids. Trimming shortened V by 1 base and J by 5 bases, and 14 bases separated the two germline ends. Here the CDR3 reads CASSQFNQGWTEAFF. The CDR3 DNA follows: TGTGCCAGCAGCCAATTCAACCAGGGATGGACTGAAGCTTTCTTT.

The gene calls are TRBV29-1 and TRBJ2-3, with a weak D call TRBD2 (6 bases). Germline V CDR1 and CDR2: SQVTM, ANQGSEA. The CDR3 has 11 amino acids. V was pared by 7 bases and J by 2 bases, with 7 bases between. CDR3: CSAGDTDTQYF. As DNA, the CDR3 is TGCAGCGCGGGAGACACAGATACGCAGTATTTT.